The source of this T cell receptor beta chain is a study of T cell responses to AZD1222 COVID-19 vaccine. Concerning this clone: Its antigen is currently unknown.

The V gene lost 1 base and the J gene lost 0 bases, with 19 bases spanning the gap. Germline CDR1 MGHRA, CDR2 YSYEKL. This CDR3 spans 18 amino acids. General study points: With two AZD1222 doses given, Spike-specific TCR breadth and depth both rose.

The data were produced by immunoSEQ multiplex PCR, yet TCRdb's version contains in-frame clones alone and is incomplete. Here the sample spans 150,000 or so clones, roughly nine tenths being singletons. V is TRBV4-1 and J is TRBJ2-7; D is perhaps TRBD1 or TRBD2 (5 bases each). The clonotype comes from an adult in good health. This specimen was peripheral blood, taken on day 0 of AZD1222 vaccination. The chain's CDR3 is CASSQGLAQAAGSYEQYF. As DNA, the CDR3 is TGCGCCAGCAGCCAAGGGCTCGCACAGGCCGCGGGCTCCTACGAGCAGTACTTC.